Here is one T cell receptor beta chain with its context. The sample belongs to a study of Ad26.COV2.S vaccination and SARS-CoV-2 variants. Here immunoSEQ multiplex PCR was the method, and the copy in TCRdb shows in-frame clones only, minus some. The table shows 440,000 or so clones, with 80% to 95% occurring only once. With 4 bases clipped from V and 7 bases from J, the junction kept 7 bases outside the gene matches. CDR1 SGHTA and CDR2 FQGNSA come from the germline V gene. This CDR3 region has 16 residues. Treatment reported: around 19 received Ad26.COV2.S at low or high dose, single or two shots; several received placebo; per-sample allocation not given. After the first vaccine or placebo injection, samples were drawn on day 63.

The rearrangement uses TRBV7-2 and TRBJ2-7; 16 positions match TRBD2. The sample here was peripheral blood, taken in a trial of Ad26.COV2.S vaccine versus placebo. The clonotype was recovered from a person aged 18-65 years who received the Ad26.COV2.S COVID-19 vaccine or a placebo. The CDR3: CASSSGLAGGQGEQYF. In DNA, the CDR3 is TGTGCCAGCAGCTCGGGACTAGCGGGAGGGCAAGGGGAGCAGTACTTC.